This TCR beta chain was profiled in a study of T cells in Graves' hyperthyroidism and ophthalmopathy (dated by TCRdb to about 2019). A note on the overall study: Peripheral blood was collected at initial diagnosis, before any treatment. The 90 to 100 discovery patients were randomly divided into training and test sets at a 7:3 ratio. In addition, the study compared T-cell repertoires in thyroid tissue and in blood from several Graves' hyperthyroidism patients. The paper reports TCR Vbeta CDR3 sequencing of some 140 peripheral blood samples: approximately 43 ophthalmopathy, about 75 hyperthyroidism and around 17 progressor patients. Whether ophthalmopathy could be predicted prospectively was tested in an independent validation cohort made up of approximately 19 hyperthyroidism patients plus 17 patients who later progressed to ophthalmopathy. TCR V-J signatures able to tell the groups apart were searched for in a discovery cohort of approximately 95 patients, of whom 43 had Graves' ophthalmopathy and roughly 59 had stable Graves' hyperthyroidism. Following sampling, methimazole starting at 30 mg daily was given to hyperthyroidism patients, and high-dose intravenous methylprednisolone was given to ophthalmopathy patients. On the study overall, not on this receptor specifically: Sample size was not statistically predetermined, and investigators were not blinded to group allocation. Ophthalmopathy was separated from stable hyperthyroidism by a 13 V-J signature model, with 85% to 90% sensitivity and roughly 81% specificity obtained in cross-validation and 80%/75% obtained in testing. Blood samples also contained most of the expanded thyroid clonotypes (frequency above 0.001), which suggests that blood repertoires may reflect thyroid immune responses. In validation, progression to ophthalmopathy was predicted by the model with about 70% sensitivity and 72.22% specificity, a median of 6.5 months before onset.

Ophthalmopathy patients had moderately to severely active disease, with a Clinical Activity Score of 3 or more, a NOSPECS grade of 4 or more, and a disease duration of less than 3 months. Any patient with an uncontrolled infection, another autoimmune disease, pregnancy or lactation was excluded. Clinical symptoms, serum thyroxine and TRAb, thyroid ultrasound, and orbital computed tomography formed the basis for the diagnoses. PBMCs were isolated from about 9 ml of fresh peripheral blood by Ficoll-Paque density gradient centrifugation. Total RNA was extracted using Trizol reagent, and RNA quality was assessed on an Agilent 2100 Bioanalyzer. The TCR beta CDR3 regions were amplified from the RNA transcripts. The TCR CDR3 was subjected to a first round of RT-PCR using the HTBI primer set and the Qiagen OneStep RT-PCR kit. The libraries were constructed in a second round of multiplex PCR and then size-selected and purified. Paired-end sequencing of the libraries was performed with 100 bp reads on an Illumina HiSeq2000. In the original analysis: SOAPnuke was used to process the raw data, removing reads that contained adapters or uncalled bases, had a mean Phred below 15, or lacked an exact match to the constant primer or identifier. COPE v1.2.5 was used to merge high-quality paired reads, and clonotypes were defined as unique nucleotide sequences. MiTCR v1.1 was used to align the clonotypes against IMGT TRBV, TRBD and TRBJ reference segments. The analysis included only V-J combinations with a frequency above 0.0001, which together covered about 99% of the repertoires. A TCS score was defined as the ratio between F50 (clonal expansion) and ExV (chaos), using BLOSUM62-based TCRdist between CDR3 peptides within each V-J. Welch's t-statistics and random forest reduced several hundred V-J features to under 15, which were used in a naive Bayes classifier (R e1071). TCRdb redid the processing of the public reads, applying fastp at Q25 and MiXCR, and retained in-frame beta chains. CDR3 protein sequences are deduplicated, and each keeps its most common genes and DNA. These V and J calls derive from TCRdb rather than the authors' analysis. For this sample there are some 270,000 distinct CDR3 sequences; about 25% appear just once. The top ten constitute approximately 35% of the sample.

In the case of this clonotype: The antigen it binds to is not known. No base quality values were provided; no much bigger clone lies one nucleotide off.

The CDR3 numbers 15 residues from cysteine through phenylalanine. CDR3 DNA only is kept here, 45 bases in frame from base 1. Ends trimmed: V by 2 bases, J by 3 bases; bases unmatched to a gene: 2. CDR1 and CDR2 were assigned from the germline V gene as MDHEN and SYDVKM. Sequencing was carried out using blood. The chain uses TRBV28 and TRBJ1-2, and TRBD1 matches 11 of the central bases. The source is a woman aged 40 to 55 with Graves' ophthalmopathy. The DNA is as follows: TGTGCCAGCAGTTTAGGGACAGGGGGACACTATGGCTACACCTTC. Its product reads: CASSLGTGGHYGYTF.